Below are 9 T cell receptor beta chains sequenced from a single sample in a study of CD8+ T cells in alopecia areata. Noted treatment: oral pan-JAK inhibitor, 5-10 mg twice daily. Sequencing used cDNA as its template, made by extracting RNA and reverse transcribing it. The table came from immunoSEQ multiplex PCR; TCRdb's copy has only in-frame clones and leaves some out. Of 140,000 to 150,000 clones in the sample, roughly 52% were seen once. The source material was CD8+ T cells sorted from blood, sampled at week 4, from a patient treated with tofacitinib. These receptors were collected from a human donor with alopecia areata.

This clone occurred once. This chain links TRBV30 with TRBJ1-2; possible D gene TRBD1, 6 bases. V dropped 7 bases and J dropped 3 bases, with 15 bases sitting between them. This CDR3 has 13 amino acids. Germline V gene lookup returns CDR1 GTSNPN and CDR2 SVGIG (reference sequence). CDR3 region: CASKGVPYYGYTF. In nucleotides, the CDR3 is TGTGCCTCCAAGGGGGTCCCCTACTATGGCTACACCTTC.

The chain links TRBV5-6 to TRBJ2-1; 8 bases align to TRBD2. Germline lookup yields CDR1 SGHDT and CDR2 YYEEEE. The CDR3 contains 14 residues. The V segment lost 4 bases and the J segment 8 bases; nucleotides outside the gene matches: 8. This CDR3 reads CASSPGLALHEQFF. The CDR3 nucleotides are TGTGCCAGCAGCCCCGGACTAGCTTTGCATGAGCAGTTCTTC.

In nucleotides, the CDR3 is TGTGCCAGCAGCCTCCGGGACAACGACTATGGCTACACCTTC. It yields the protein CASSLRDNDYGYTF. The V call is TRBV2, the J call TRBJ1-2, with D possibly matching TRBD1 (6 bases). The CDR3 is 14 residues long. Deletions cut 6 bases from V and 3 bases from J, with 14 bases between. Germline V gene lookup returns CDR1 SNHLY and CDR2 FYNNEI. The whole variable domain, remainder taken from reference TRBV2 and TRBJ1-2, is EPEVTQTPSHQVTQMGQEVILRCVPISNHLYFYWYRQILGQKVEFLVSFYNNEISEKSEIFDDQFSVERPDGSNFTLKIRSTKLEDSAMYFCASSLRDNDYGYTFGSGTRLTVV.

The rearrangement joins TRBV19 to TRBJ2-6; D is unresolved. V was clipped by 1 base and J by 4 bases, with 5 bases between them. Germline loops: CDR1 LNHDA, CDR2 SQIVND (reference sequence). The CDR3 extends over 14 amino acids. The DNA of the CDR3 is TGTGCCAGTAGTATAGCGTCAGGGGCCAACGTCCTGACTTTC. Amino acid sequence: CASSIASGANVLTF.

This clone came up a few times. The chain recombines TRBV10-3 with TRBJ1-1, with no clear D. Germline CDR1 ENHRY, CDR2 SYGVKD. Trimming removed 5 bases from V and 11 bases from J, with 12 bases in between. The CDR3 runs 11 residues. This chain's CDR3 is CAISPGLGAFF. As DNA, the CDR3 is TGTGCCATCAGTCCGGGCCTTGGGGCTTTCTTT.

The chain's CDR3 is CASSLGNLYGYTF. CDR3 in DNA: TGTGCCAGCAGCTTAGGCAACCTTTATGGCTACACCTTC. This chain connects TRBV7-9 to TRBJ1-2, with no clear D. The CDR3 is 13 residues long. V lost 1 base and J 5 bases, leaving 8 bases between the germline ends. Germline V lookup: CDR1 SEHNR, CDR2 FQNEAQ (reference sequence).

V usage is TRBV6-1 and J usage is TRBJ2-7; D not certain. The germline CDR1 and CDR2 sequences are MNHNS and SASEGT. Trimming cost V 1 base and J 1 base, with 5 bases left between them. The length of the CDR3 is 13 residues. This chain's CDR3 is CASSEEGSYEQYF. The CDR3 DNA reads TGTGCCAGCAGTGAAGAGGGTTCCTACGAGCAGTACTTC.

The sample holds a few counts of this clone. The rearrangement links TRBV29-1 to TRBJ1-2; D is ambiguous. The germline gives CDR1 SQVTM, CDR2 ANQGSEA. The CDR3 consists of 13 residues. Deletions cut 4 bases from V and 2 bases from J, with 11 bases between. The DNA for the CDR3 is TGCAGCGTTGTGGGGAGAGAAAACTATGGCTACACCTTC. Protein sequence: CSVVGRENYGYTF.

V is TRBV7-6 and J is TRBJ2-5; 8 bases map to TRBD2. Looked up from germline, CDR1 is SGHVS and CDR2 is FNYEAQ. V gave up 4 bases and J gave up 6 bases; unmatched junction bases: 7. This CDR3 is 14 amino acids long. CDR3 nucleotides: TGTGCCAGCAGCTCGGCGGGGGGCGAGAAGACCCAGTACTTC. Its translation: CASSSAGGEKTQYF.